The present T cell receptor (beta chain) was sequenced within a study of CD8+CD57+ T cells in acquired aplastic anemia. The CDR3 has 14 amino acids. With V trimmed by 5 bases and J by 3 bases, 6 bases remained unmatched. Germline lookup yields CDR1 SGHVS and CDR2 FQNEAQ. This clonotype was picked up a small number of times. All sequencing subjects had displayed CD8+CD57+ cell expansion on flow cytometry. All patients were therapy-naive when blood was sampled. Genomic DNA, serving as template, underwent TCR beta VDJ and CDR3 profiling. MiXCR, applied by TCRdb to the reads, yields one record per CDR3 protein. Of some 150,000 distinct CDR3 sequences listed, 71% are singletons.

The sequence was obtained from a human donor with aplastic anemia. Sequenced: sorted CD4+, CD8+, or CD8+CD57+ T cells (not recorded which) from PBMCs. The genes are TRBV7-8 and TRBJ2-7; 8 nucleotides match TRBD2. CDR3: CASSVSGTSYEQYF. The DNA of the CDR3 is TGTGCCAGCAGCGTGTCCGGGACTAGCTACGAGCAGTACTTC. Together with reference TRBV7-8 and TRBJ2-7, the CDR3 gives the full variable domain: GAGVSQSPRYKVAKRGQDVALRCDPISGHVSLFWYQQALGQGPEFLTYFQNEAQLDKSGLPSDRFFAERPEGSVSTLKIQRTQQEDSAVYLCASSVSGTSYEQYFGPGTRLTVT.